A single sample gave rise to the 32 T cell receptor beta chains below, sequenced in a study of blood T cell repertoires in COVID-19. The data were produced by immunoSEQ multiplex PCR, yet TCRdb's version contains in-frame clones alone and is incomplete. The sample gives roughly 13,000 clones, around 85% of which show up once; 15% to 20% is in the top ten. Sequences were obtained from peripheral blood. The origin of the receptors is a human donor with active COVID-19. The donor label of this sample is uncertain.

The J gene is TRBJ1-1, the V gene TRBV6-2 or TRBV6-3; D is uncertain. V dropped 2 bases and J dropped 7 bases, with 11 bases sitting between them. The CDR3 length is 13 residues. Germline assignment: CDR1 MNHEY and CDR2 SVGEGT. CDR3 protein: CASSYRPGYEAFF. Written as DNA, the CDR3 is TGTGCCAGCAGTTACCGACCGGGATATGAAGCTTTCTTT.

V is TRBV5-3 and J is TRBJ2-2; D is perhaps TRBD1 (6 bases). TRBV5-3 is annotated as an ORF whose role is uncertain. The CDR3 runs to 17 residues. V was cut by 0 bases and J by 1 base, with 13 bases left in between. This chain's CDR3 is CARSLAATGQNTGELFF. The CDR3 DNA sequence: TGTGCCAGAAGCTTGGCCGCGACAGGTCAGAACACCGGGGAGCTGTTTTTT.

This clone was picked up a small number of times. The chain employs TRBV30 and TRBJ1-1, with 9 nucleotides matching TRBD1. Per germline, CDR1 GTSNPN and CDR2 SVGIG (reference sequence). Unmatched junction bases numbered 4, after V lost 2 bases and J lost 0 bases. The CDR3 length is 15 residues. CDR3 DNA: TGTGCCTGGAGTAACGACAGGGGGATGAACACTGAAGCTTTCTTT. Encoded protein: CAWSNDRGMNTEAFF.

The chain recombines TRBV5-1 with TRBJ2-3; 15 nucleotides align to TRBD2. Germline lookup yields CDR1 SGHRS and CDR2 YFSETQ. The CDR3 runs to 17 residues. V trimming: 4 bases; J trimming: 0 bases; junction bases outside the gene matches: 3. The CDR3: CASSPGLAGGSTDTQYF. The DNA of the CDR3 is TGCGCCAGCAGCCCGGGACTAGCGGGGGGCAGCACAGATACGCAGTATTTT. The whole variable domain, remainder taken from reference TRBV5-1 and TRBJ2-3, is KAGVTQTPRYLIKTRGQQVTLSCSPISGHRSVSWYQQTPGQGLQFLFEYFSETQRNKGNFPGRFSGRQFSNSRSEMNVSTLELGDSALYLCASSPGLAGGSTDTQYFGPGTRLTVL.

The chain joins TRBV20-1 to TRBJ2-1; 8 nucleotides match TRBD2. The CDR3 has 14 residues. V trimming: 3 bases; J trimming: 9 bases; junction bases outside the gene matches: 10. Per the germline V gene, CDR1 is DFQATT and CDR2 is SNEGSKA (reference sequence). Written as DNA, the CDR3 is TGCAGTGCTAGTGTCGGGAGGGGTAGAGGTGAGCAGTTCTTC. The encoded protein is CSASVGRGRGEQFF.

This clone occurred once. The chain joins TRBV19 to TRBJ1-1, with no clear D. Germline assignment: CDR1 LNHDA and CDR2 SQIVND (reference sequence). The CDR3 has 18 amino acids. The V gene lost 6 bases and the J gene lost 0 bases, with 23 bases spanning the gap. CDR3 nucleotides: TGTGCCAGTAGCTTAGTCAGAGGTGTGTACGCACTGAACACTGAAGCTTTCTTT. Translation: CASSLVRGVYALNTEAFF.

The chain couples TRBV11-2 to TRBJ2-1; 11 nucleotides agree with TRBD2. There are 15 residues in the CDR3. Trimming at V came to 5 bases and at J to 6 bases, leaving 6 bases not matched to a gene. Germline V CDR1 and CDR2: SGHAT, FQNNGV. The CDR3 loop reads CASSGLAGGLNEQFF. Here the CDR3 DNA reads TGTGCCAGCAGCGGGCTAGCGGGGGGTCTCAATGAGCAGTTCTTC.

The V and J genes are TRBV6-6 and TRBJ2-7; the match to TRBD2 covers 8 bases. Germline V lookup: CDR1 MNHNY, CDR2 SVGAGI (reference sequence). V lost 6 bases and J lost 9; bases outside the gene matches: 13. The length of the CDR3 is 14 residues. The CDR3 coding sequence is TGTGCCAGCAGGATTAGCGGGGAGGCTCGCTGGCAGTACTTC. Translation gives CASRISGEARWQYF.

The chain uses TRBV7-9 and TRBJ1-1; unclear D gene. With 4 bases removed from V and 8 bases from J, the gap between germline ends came to 17 bases. CDR1 and CDR2 (germline): SEHNR, FQNEAQ (reference sequence). CDR3 size: 14 residues. The CDR3, as DNA: TGTGCCAGCAGCTCCTCGGGGTCGGAAGGCGAAGCTTTCTTT. Translating it yields CASSSSGSEGEAFF.

This clone appeared a few times. The chain couples TRBV23-1 to TRBJ1-2, with D perhaps matching TRBD1 (6 bases). TRBV23-1 is an ORF, and what it does is uncertain. The CDR3 is 17 residues long. V was trimmed by 4 bases and J by 6 bases, leaving 24 bases between them. The CDR3 DNA reads as TGCGCCAGCAGTCCCGTCCGCCCTCTAACAGGGTACCATGGCTACACCTTC. It specifies CASSPVRPLTGYHGYTF.

This sequence joins TRBV12-3 or TRBV12-4 and TRBJ1-2, with a weak D call TRBD1 (5 bases). V was pared by 1 base and J by 10 bases, with 13 bases between. This CDR3 is built from 13 residues. CDR3 sequence reads: CASSLGQGFSYTF. DNA for the CDR3: TGTGCCAGCAGTTTAGGGCAGGGTTTTTCCTACACCTTC.

The rearrangement uses TRBV3-1 (or the pseudogene TRBV3-2) and TRBJ1-3; D is possibly TRBD1 (6 bases). The ends were cut back, 4 bases at V and 1 base at J, with 14 bases in the middle. CDR3 length: 16 residues. CDR1 is LGHDT and CDR2 is YNNKEL in the germline V gene (reference sequence). In nucleotides, the CDR3 is TGTGCCAGCAGCCGGCGACAGGTTATGTCTGGAAACACCATATATTTT. It yields the protein CASSRRQVMSGNTIYF.

The chain couples TRBV28 to TRBJ1-2; 9 bases agree with TRBD1. This CDR3 has 14 residues. The V gene's germline CDR1 is MDHEN and CDR2 SYDVKM. V lost 6 bases, J lost 6 bases, and 8 bases stayed unmatched. The CDR3 DNA is TGTGCCAGCAGACTGACAGGGGGTGGCGATGGCTACACCTTC. Protein sequence: CASRLTGGGDGYTF.

The J gene is TRBJ1-5, the V gene TRBV6-1; D gene unclear. Germline CDR1 reads MNHNS; CDR2 reads SASEGT. CDR3 size: 14 residues. The ends were cut back, 2 bases at V and 1 base at J, with 6 bases in the middle. In DNA, the CDR3 is TGTGCCAGCAGTGAACGGTCAAGCAATCAGCCCCAGCATTTT. Protein product: CASSERSSNQPQHF.

The gene calls are TRBV10-3 and TRBJ1-5; D call uncertain. The germline V gene has CDR1 ENHRY and CDR2 SYGVKD. CDR3 length equals 9 residues. Trimming pared 11 bases from V and 5 bases from J, leaving 4 bases between. CDR3: CAPDQPQHF. The CDR3 DNA sequence: TGTGCCCCGGATCAGCCCCAGCATTTT.

In DNA, the CDR3 is TGTGCCAGCATTACCGAGTGGAATTCACCCCTCCACTTT. Translated: CASITEWNSPLHF. This sequence joins TRBV2 and TRBJ1-6; D is ambiguous. Trimming pared 7 bases from V and 7 bases from J, leaving 11 bases between. The CDR3 sequence is 13 residues long. In germline, CDR1 is SNHLY, CDR2 FYNNEI. The full variable domain, with the rest looked up from reference TRBV2 and TRBJ1-6, is EPEVTQTPSHQVTQMGQEVILRCVPISNHLYFYWYRQILGQKVEFLVSFYNNEISEKSEIFDDQFSVERPDGSNFTLKIRSTKLEDSAMYFCASITEWNSPLHFGNGTRLTVT.

The chain carries TRBV29-1 and TRBJ2-4, with no clear D. Germline V gives CDR1 SQVTM, CDR2 ANQGSEA. The CDR3 length is 12 residues. Trimming cost V 4 bases and J 9 bases, with 13 bases left between them. The CDR3 sequence is CSVGSGRGIQYF. CDR3 coding DNA: TGCAGCGTTGGAAGTGGTAGAGGCATTCAGTACTTC.

V gene TRBV28 combines with J gene TRBJ2-1; tentatively, D is TRBD1 (5 bases). Per the germline V gene, CDR1 is MDHEN and CDR2 is SYDVKM. The CDR3 runs 13 residues. Trimming removed 3 bases at V and 5 bases at J, with 8 bases between. The CDR3 coding sequence is TGTGCCAGCAGTTTGGACATAAACAATGAGCAGTTCTTC. Translation gives CASSLDINNEQFF.

This rearrangement joins TRBV30 to TRBJ2-3; 14 bases line up with TRBD2. The length of the CDR3 is 16 residues. Germline CDR1 reads GTSNPN; CDR2 reads SVGIG (reference sequence). The V gene end was trimmed by 4 bases and the J gene end by 1 base; junction bases not matched to a gene: 4. The CDR3 loop reads CAWKTSGGAGTDTQYF. In DNA, the CDR3 is TGTGCCTGGAAGACTAGCGGGGGGGCCGGCACAGATACGCAGTATTTT.

The chain recombines TRBV2 with TRBJ2-2, with D maybe TRBD2 (6 bases). V gave up 6 bases and J gave up 2 bases, with 13 bases separating them. CDR3 length: 15 residues. Germline assignment: CDR1 SNHLY and CDR2 FYNNEI. The CDR3 DNA follows: TGTGCCAGCAGGAGACTAGTGACCAACACCGGGGAGCTGTTTTTT. It translates to CASRRLVTNTGELFF.

The J gene is TRBJ2-7, the V gene TRBV3-1 (or the pseudogene TRBV3-2), with 8 bases lining up with TRBD1. V shed 4 bases and J 0 bases; nucleotides not matched to a gene: 14. Germline CDR1 LGHDT, CDR2 YNNKEL (reference sequence). The CDR3 spans 18 residues. The CDR3 is CASSPNYPLQGASYEQYF. In DNA form, the CDR3 reads TGTGCCAGCAGCCCGAACTACCCCCTTCAGGGGGCCTCCTACGAGCAGTACTTC.

This sequence joins TRBV7-2 and TRBJ2-5, with 10 bases matching TRBD2. Germline V gene data show CDR1 as SGHTA and CDR2 as FQGNSA. V lost 4 bases and J lost 5; bases outside the gene matches: 4. The CDR3 runs to 14 residues. As DNA, the CDR3 is TGTGCCAGCAGCTCTAATAGCGGGGGGGAGACCCAGTACTTC. The encoded protein is CASSSNSGGETQYF. The complete variable domain, with remaining parts taken from reference TRBV7-2 and TRBJ2-5, reads GAGVSQSPSNKVTEKGKDVELRCDPISGHTALYWYRQSLGQGLEFLIYFQGNSAPDKSGLPSDRFSAERTGGSVSTLTIQRTQQEDSAVYLCASSSNSGGETQYFGPGTRLLVL.

The chain recombines TRBV6-1 with TRBJ1-2, with no clear D. The CDR3 length is 14 residues. Germline CDR1 MNHNS, CDR2 SASEGT. V shed 0 bases and J shed 5 bases, with 10 bases lying between them. This CDR3 is CASSEASGFYGYTF. DNA for the CDR3: TGTGCCAGCAGTGAAGCATCAGGTTTTTATGGCTACACCTTC.

The rearrangement joins TRBV10-3 to TRBJ2-3; TRBD2 matches at 10 bases. The CDR3 has 15 amino acids. V shed 2 bases and J 4 bases; nucleotides not matched to a gene: 3. The germline V gene has CDR1 ENHRY and CDR2 SYGVKD. CDR3 in amino acids: CAISESGRASDTQYF. Written as DNA, the CDR3 is TGTGCCATCAGTGAGAGCGGGAGGGCCTCAGATACGCAGTATTTT.

The chain couples TRBV6-2 or TRBV6-3 to TRBJ2-3; D might be TRBD2 (5 bases). The CDR3 sequence is 13 residues long. The germline V gene encodes CDR1 MNHEY and CDR2 SVGEGT. The V gene lost 6 bases and the J gene lost 2 bases, with 9 bases spanning the gap. The CDR3 DNA is TGTGCCAGCAGCCCGGACTCCACAGATACGCAGTATTTT. Amino acid sequence: CASSPDSTDTQYF.

This chain joins TRBV12-5 and TRBJ2-2; unclear D gene. Germline V lookup: CDR1 LGHNT, CDR2 FRNRAP. The CDR3 has 12 residues. The CDR3 DNA reads as TGTGCGTGTGGGCCACCCACCGGGGAGCTGTTTTTT. This encodes CACGPPTGELFF.

The genes are TRBV27 and TRBJ2-5, with D perhaps matching TRBD1 (5 bases). CDR3 length: 15 residues. CDR1 is MNHEY and CDR2 is SMNVEV in the germline V gene (reference sequence). The V and J ends lost 4 bases and 5 bases respectively, with 17 bases between them. The DNA of the CDR3 is TGTGCCAGCAGTTCCGCCCCAGGGTTGGGCGAGACCCAGTACTTC. This translates into CASSSAPGLGETQYF.

This rearrangement joins TRBV11-3 to TRBJ2-5; 13 nucleotides align to TRBD2. With 5 bases clipped from V and 4 bases from J, the junction kept 7 bases outside the gene matches. CDR3 length: 16 residues. Germline V gene lookup returns CDR1 SGHNT and CDR2 YENEEA. In nucleotides, the CDR3 is TGTGCCAGCAGCCCGGGACTAGCGGGACGCCTAGAGACCCAGTACTTC. This codes for CASSPGLAGRLETQYF.

This clone has a single count. The CDR3 spells CASSQDSGTGGEKLFF. The DNA of the CDR3 is TGTGCCAGCAGCCAAGATAGCGGGACAGGGGGTGAAAAACTGTTTTTT. The gene calls are TRBV4-2 and TRBJ1-4; TRBD1 matches 11 bases. The J segment lost 7 bases and the V segment lost 0 bases, leaving 4 bases of the junction unmatched. Germline V gene sequence: CDR1 LGHNA, CDR2 YNFKEQ. This CDR3 has 16 amino acids.

This clone was observed once. The gene calls are TRBV3-1 (or the pseudogene TRBV3-2) and TRBJ1-1; 7 positions match TRBD1. Losses at the gene ends were 2 bases for V and 10 bases for J; bases not matched to a gene: 10. Germline V gene data show CDR1 as LGHDT and CDR2 as YNNKEL (reference sequence). The CDR3 extends over 14 amino acids. CDR3 bases: TGTGCCAGCAGCCAACTTCCAACAGGGGACGGAGCTTTCTTT. Its protein is CASSQLPTGDGAFF.

The chain couples TRBV5-1 to TRBJ2-1, with 8 positions matching TRBD2. CDR3 length: 16 residues. The V gene end was trimmed by 4 bases and the J gene end by 8 bases; junction bases not matched to a gene: 14. The germline V gene has CDR1 SGHRS and CDR2 YFSETQ. CDR3 sequence: CASSRSVSGGPYEQFF. Written as DNA, the CDR3 is TGCGCCAGCAGCCGATCTGTGTCGGGAGGGCCCTATGAGCAGTTCTTC.

In its sample, this clone was seen once. The chain is built from TRBV18 and TRBJ1-1; D possibly corresponds to TRBD1 (5 bases). V shed 1 base and J shed 3 bases, with 15 bases lying between them. CDR1 and CDR2 from the germline V gene are KGHSH and LQKENI. CDR3 length: 16 amino acids. The CDR3 is CASSPLAGGVHTEAFF. The CDR3 nucleotides read TGTGCCAGCTCACCACTTGCCGGGGGGGTTCACACTGAAGCTTTCTTT.